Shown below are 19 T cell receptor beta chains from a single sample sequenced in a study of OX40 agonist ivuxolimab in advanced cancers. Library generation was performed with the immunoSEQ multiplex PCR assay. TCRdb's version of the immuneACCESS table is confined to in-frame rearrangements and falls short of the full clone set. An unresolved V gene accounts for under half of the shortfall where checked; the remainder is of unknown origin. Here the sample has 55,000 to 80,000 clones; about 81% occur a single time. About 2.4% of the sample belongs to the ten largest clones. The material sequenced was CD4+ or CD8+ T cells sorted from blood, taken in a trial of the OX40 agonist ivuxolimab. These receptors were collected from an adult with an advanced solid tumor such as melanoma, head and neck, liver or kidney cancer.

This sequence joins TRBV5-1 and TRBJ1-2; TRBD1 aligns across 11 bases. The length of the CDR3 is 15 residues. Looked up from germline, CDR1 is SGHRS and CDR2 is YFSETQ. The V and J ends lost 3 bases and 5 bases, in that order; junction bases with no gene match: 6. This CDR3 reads CASSYDGTGGYGYTF. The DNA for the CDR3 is TGCGCCAGCAGCTACGACGGGACAGGGGGGTATGGCTACACCTTC.

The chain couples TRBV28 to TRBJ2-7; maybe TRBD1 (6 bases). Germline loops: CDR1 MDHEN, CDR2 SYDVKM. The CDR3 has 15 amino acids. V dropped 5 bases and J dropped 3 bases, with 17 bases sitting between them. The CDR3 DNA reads TGTGCCAGCAGTCCCCTAGGTGAGGGGGACTACGAGCAGTACTTC. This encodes CASSPLGEGDYEQYF.

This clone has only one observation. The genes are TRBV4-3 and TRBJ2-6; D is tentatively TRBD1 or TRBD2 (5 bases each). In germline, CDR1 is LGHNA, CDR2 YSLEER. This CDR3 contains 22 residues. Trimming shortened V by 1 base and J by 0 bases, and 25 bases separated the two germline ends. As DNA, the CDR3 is TGCGCCAGCAGCCAAGTGGATTGGGTCGGTCGGGAAACAGGCTCTGGGGCCAACGTCCTGACTTTC. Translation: CASSQVDWVGRETGSGANVLTF.

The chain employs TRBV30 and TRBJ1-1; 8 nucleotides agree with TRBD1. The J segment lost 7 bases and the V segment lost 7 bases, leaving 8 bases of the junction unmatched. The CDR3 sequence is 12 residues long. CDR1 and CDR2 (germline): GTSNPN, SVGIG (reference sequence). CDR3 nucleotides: TGTGCCTTCGGGACAGGCCCCTTTGAAGCTTTCTTT. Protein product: CAFGTGPFEAFF.

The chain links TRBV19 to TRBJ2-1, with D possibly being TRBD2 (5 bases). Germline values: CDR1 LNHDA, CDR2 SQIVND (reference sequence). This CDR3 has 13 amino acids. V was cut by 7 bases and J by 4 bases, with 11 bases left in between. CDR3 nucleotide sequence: TGTGCCAGTACAAGCGGCCTGTACAATGAGCAGTTCTTC. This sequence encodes CASTSGLYNEQFF.

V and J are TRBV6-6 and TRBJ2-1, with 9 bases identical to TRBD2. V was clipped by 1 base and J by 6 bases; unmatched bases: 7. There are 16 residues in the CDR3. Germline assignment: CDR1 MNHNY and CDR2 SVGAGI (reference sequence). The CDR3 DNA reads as TGTGCCAGCAGTTACTTCGCGGGAGGGCCTTTCAATGAGCAGTTCTTC. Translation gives CASSYFAGGPFNEQFF.

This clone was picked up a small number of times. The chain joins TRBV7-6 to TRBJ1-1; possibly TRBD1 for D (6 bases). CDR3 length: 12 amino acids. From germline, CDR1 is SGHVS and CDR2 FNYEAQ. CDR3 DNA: TGTGCGGTCACAGGGTGGAACACTGAAGCTTTCTTT. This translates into CAVTGWNTEAFF.

CDR3 sequence: CASSYSGGTGQPQHF. CDR3 bases: TGTGCCAGCAGTTACTCAGGGGGGACTGGGCAGCCCCAGCATTTT. The chain couples TRBV6-5 to TRBJ1-5, with D maybe TRBD1 (6 bases). There are 15 residues in the CDR3. Germline lookup yields CDR1 MNHEY and CDR2 SVGAGI. The V end was cut by 0 bases, the J end by 7 bases, with 13 bases between.

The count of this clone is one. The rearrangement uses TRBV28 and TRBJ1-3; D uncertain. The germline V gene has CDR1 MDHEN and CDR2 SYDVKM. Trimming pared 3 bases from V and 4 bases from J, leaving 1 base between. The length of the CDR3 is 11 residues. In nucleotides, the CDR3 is TGTGCCAGCAGTTTGGGAAACACCATATATTTT. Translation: CASSLGNTIYF.

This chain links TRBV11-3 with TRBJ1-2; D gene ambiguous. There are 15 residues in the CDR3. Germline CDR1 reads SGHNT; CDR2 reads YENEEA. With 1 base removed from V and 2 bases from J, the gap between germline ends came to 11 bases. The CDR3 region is CASSLVFGSNYGYTF. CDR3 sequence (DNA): TGTGCCAGCAGCTTAGTCTTCGGTTCAAACTATGGCTACACCTTC.

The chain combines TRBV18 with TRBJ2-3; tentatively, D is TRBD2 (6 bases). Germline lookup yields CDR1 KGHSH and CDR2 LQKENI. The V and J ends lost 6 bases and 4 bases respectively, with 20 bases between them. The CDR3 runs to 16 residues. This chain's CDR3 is CASSPPGRKGADTQYF. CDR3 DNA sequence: TGTGCCAGCTCCCCTCCAGGGAGGAAAGGGGCAGATACGCAGTATTTT.

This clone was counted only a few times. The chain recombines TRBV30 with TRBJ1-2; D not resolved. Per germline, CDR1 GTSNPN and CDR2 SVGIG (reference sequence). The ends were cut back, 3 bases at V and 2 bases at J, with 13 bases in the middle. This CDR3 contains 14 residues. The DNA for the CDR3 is TGTGCCTGGAGACGGCTTGGTGGAAACTATGGCTACACCTTC. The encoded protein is CAWRRLGGNYGYTF. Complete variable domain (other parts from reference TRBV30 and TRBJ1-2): SQTIHQWPATLVQPVGSPLSLECTVEGTSNPNLYWYRQAAGRGLQLLFYSVGIGQISSEVPQNLSASRPQDRQFILSSKKLLLSDSGFYLCAWRRLGGNYGYTFGSGTRLTVV.

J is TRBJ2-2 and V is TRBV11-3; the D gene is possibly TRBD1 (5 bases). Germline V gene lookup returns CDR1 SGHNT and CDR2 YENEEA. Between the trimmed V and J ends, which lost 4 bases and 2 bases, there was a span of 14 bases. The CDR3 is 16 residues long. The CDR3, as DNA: TGTGCCAGCAGCTCTTTTTGGGGCGGAAACACCGGGGAGCTGTTTTTT. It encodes CASSSFWGGNTGELFF.

CDR3 amino acids: CASRLQGLTNEKLFF. CDR3 sequence (DNA): TGTGCCAGCAGGTTACAGGGGTTGACTAATGAAAAACTGTTTTTT. The rearrangement joins TRBV11-2 to TRBJ1-4, with 7 bases identical to TRBD1. The germline gives CDR1 SGHAT, CDR2 FQNNGV. The CDR3 extends over 15 amino acids. Trimming cost V 6 bases and J 2 bases; bases outside gene matches: 6.

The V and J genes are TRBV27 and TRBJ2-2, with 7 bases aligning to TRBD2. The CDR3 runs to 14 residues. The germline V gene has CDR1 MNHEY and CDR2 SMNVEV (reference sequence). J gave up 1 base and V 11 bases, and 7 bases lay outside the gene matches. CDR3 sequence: CASVAGQNTGELFF. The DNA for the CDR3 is TGTGCCTCCGTAGCGGGCCAGAACACCGGGGAGCTGTTTTTT.

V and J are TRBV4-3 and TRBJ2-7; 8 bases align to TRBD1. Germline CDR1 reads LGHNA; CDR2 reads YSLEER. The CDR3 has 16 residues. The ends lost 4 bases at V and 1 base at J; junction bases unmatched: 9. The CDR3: CASSRGTDRDSYEQYF. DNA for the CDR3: TGCGCCAGCAGCCGGGGTACGGACAGGGATTCCTACGAGCAGTACTTC.

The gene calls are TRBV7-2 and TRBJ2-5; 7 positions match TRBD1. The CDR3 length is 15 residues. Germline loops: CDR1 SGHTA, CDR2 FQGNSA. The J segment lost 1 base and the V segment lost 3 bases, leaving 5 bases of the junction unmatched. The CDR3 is CASSFPQGVQETQYF. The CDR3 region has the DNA TGTGCCAGCAGCTTCCCCCAGGGGGTCCAAGAGACCCAGTACTTC.

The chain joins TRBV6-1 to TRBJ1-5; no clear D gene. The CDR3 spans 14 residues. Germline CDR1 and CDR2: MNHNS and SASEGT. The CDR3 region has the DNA TGTGCGACTTGGGAGGGTGGGAGCAATCAGCCCCAGCATTTT. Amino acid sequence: CATWEGGSNQPQHF.

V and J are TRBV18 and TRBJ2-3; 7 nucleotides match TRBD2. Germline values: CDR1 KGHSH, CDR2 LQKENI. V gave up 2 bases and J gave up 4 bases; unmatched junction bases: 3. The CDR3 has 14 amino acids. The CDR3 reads CASSPGGGADTQYF. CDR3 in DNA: TGTGCCAGCTCACCAGGCGGGGGAGCAGATACGCAGTATTTT.